This TCR beta chain was recovered during a study of CD8+CD57+ T cells in acquired aplastic anemia. This CDR3 is built from 12 residues. Germline V CDR1 and CDR2: ENHRY, SYGVKD. Patients chosen for sequencing had CD8+CD57+ cells that had expanded, as shown by flow cytometry. Notes on this clonotype: The junction differs from germline at one of its ends, possibly a read error.

Investigators profiled TCR beta VDJ and CDR3 from genomic DNA template. Each CDR3 protein gets one entry after TCRdb re-called the reads with MiXCR. In the table there are 200,000 to 300,000 distinct CDR3 sequences, around 45% of which are singletons. The gene calls are TRBV10-3 and TRBJ2-7; D may be TRBD2 (6 bases). Sample: sorted CD4+, CD8+, or CD8+CD57+ T cells (not recorded which) from PBMCs. The sequence derives from a human donor with aplastic anemia. The CDR3 is CTIGTGGAERYF. CDR3 bases: TGTACCATCGGTACAGGAGGGGCCGAGCGGTACTTC.